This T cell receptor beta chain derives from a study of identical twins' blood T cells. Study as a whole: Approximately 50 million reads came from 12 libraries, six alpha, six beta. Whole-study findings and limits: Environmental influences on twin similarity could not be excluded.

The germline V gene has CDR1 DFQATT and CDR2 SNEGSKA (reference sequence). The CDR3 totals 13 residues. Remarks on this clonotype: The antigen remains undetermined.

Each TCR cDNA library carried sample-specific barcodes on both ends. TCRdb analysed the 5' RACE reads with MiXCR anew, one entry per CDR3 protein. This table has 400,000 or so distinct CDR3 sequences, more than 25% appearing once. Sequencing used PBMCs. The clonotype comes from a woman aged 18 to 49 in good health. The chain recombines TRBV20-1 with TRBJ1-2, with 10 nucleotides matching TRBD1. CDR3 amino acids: CSTRTGGILCYTF. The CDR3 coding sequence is TGCAGCACCCGGACAGGGGGAATTTTGTGCTACACCTTC.